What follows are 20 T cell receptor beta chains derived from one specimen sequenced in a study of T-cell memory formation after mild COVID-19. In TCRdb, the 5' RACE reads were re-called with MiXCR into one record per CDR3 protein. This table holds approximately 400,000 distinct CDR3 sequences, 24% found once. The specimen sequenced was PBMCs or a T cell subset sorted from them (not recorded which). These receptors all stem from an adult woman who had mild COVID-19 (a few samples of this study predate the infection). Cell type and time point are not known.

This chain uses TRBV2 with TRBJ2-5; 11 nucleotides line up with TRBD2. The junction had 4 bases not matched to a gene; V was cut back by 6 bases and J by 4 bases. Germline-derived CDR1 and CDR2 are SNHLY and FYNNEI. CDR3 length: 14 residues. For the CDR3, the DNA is TGTGCCAGCAGGATAGCGGGGGGGCGAGAGACCCAGTACTTC. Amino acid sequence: CASRIAGGRETQYF.

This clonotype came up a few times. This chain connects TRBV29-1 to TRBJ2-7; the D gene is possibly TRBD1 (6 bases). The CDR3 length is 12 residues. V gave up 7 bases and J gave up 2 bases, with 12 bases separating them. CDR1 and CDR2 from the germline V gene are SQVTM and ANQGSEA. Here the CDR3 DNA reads TGCAGCGCTGGGGACACCCCCTACGAGCAGTACTTC. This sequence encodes CSAGDTPYEQYF.

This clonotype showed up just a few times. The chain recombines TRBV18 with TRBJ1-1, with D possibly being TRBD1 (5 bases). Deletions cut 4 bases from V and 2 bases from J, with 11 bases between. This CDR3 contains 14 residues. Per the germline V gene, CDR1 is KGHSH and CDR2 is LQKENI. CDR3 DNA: TGTGCCAGCTCACTAGGGACGATCAACACTGAAGCTTTCTTT. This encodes CASSLGTINTEAFF. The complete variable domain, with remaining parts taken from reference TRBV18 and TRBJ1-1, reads NAGVMQNPRHLVRRRGQEARLRCSPMKGHSHVYWYRQLPEEGLKFMVYLQKENIIDESGMPKERFSAEFPKEGPSILRIQQVVRGDSAAYFCASSLGTINTEAFFGQGTRLTVV.

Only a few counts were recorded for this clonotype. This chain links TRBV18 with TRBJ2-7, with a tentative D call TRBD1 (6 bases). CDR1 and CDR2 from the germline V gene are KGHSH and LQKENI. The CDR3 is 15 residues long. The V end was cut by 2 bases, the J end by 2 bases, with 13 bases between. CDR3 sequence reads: CASSPGAGVTYEQYF. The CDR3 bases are TGTGCCAGCTCACCAGGCGCAGGGGTGACCTACGAGCAGTACTTC.

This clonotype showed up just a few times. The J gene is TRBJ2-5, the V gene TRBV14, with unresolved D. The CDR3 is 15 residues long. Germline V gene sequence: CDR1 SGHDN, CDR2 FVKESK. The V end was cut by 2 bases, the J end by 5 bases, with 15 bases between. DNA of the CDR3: TGTGCCAGCAGCCAAAGCCCCAGGATTGGGGAGACCCAGTACTTC. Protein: CASSQSPRIGETQYF.

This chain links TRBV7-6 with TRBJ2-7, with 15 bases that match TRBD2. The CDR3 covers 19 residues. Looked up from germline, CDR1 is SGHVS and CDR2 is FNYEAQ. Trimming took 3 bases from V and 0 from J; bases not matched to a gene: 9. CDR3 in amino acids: CASSLRDGTSGGNSYEQYF. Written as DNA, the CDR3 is TGTGCCAGCAGCTTGAGAGACGGGACTAGCGGGGGGAACTCCTACGAGCAGTACTTC.

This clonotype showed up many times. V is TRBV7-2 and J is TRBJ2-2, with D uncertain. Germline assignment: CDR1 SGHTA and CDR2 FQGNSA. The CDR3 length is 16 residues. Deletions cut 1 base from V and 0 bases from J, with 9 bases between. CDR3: CASSLEAAPNTGELFF. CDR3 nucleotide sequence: TGTGCCAGCAGCTTAGAGGCGGCACCGAACACCGGGGAGCTGTTTTTT.

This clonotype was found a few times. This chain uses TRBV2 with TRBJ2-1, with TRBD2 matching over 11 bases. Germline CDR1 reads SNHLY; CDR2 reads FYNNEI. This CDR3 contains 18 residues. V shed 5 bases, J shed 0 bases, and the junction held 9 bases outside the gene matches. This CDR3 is CASSRGTSGKSSYNEQFF. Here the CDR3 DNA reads TGTGCCAGCAGTCGAGGGACTAGCGGAAAAAGCTCCTACAATGAGCAGTTCTTC.

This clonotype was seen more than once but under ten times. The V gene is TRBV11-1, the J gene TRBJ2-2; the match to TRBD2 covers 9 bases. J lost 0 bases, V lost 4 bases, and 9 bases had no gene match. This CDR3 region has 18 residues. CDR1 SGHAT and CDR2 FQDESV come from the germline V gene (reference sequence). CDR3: CASSSRGSGGPNTGELFF. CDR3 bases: TGTGCCAGCAGCTCTCGGGGTAGCGGGGGTCCGAACACCGGGGAGCTGTTTTTT.

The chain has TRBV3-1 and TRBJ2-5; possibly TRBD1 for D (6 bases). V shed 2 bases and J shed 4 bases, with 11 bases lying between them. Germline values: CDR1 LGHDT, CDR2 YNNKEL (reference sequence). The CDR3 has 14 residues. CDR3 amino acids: CASSQKGVRETQYF. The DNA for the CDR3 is TGTGCCAGCAGCCAAAAGGGGGTAAGAGAGACCCAGTACTTC.

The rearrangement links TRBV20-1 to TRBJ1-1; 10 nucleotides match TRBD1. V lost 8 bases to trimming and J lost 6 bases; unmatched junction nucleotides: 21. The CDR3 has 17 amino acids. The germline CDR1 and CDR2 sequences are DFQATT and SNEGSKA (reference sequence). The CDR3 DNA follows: TGCAGTCCTCGGACGACAGGGGGCTTCGGTTGGGAAGCTGAAGCTTTCTTT. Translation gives CSPRTTGGFGWEAEAFF.

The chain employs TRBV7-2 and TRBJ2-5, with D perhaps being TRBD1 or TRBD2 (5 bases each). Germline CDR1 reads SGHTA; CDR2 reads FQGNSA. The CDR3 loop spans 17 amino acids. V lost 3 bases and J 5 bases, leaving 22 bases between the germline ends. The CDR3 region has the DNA TGTGCCAGCAGCTTGAAACACTTAAGGGACGTGGGGGAGACCCAGTACTTC. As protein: CASSLKHLRDVGETQYF.

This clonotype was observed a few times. The CDR3 is CASRPGGHGELFF. The CDR3 nucleotides are TGTGCCAGCAGACCCGGGGGTCACGGGGAGCTGTTTTTT. V is TRBV6-5 and J is TRBJ2-2, with D perhaps matching TRBD2 (6 bases). CDR1 is MNHEY and CDR2 is SVGAGI in the germline V gene. V was pared by 6 bases and J by 7 bases, with 12 bases between. This CDR3 spans 13 amino acids.

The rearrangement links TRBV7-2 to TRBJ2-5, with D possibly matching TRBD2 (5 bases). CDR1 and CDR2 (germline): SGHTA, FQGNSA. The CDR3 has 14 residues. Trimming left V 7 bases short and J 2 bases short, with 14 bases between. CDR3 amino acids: CASKLTTLQETQYF. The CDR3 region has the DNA TGTGCCAGCAAACTGACTACATTACAAGAGACCCAGTACTTC.

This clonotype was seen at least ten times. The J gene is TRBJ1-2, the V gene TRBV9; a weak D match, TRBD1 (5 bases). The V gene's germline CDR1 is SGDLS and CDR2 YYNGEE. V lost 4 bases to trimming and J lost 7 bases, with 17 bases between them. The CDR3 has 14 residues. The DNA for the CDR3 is TGTGCCAGCAGCCGAGACGGGGCAGGAGCTGGCTACACCTTC. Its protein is CASSRDGAGAGYTF. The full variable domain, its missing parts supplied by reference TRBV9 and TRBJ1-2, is DSGVTQTPKHLITATGQRVTLRCSPRSGDLSVYWYQQSLDQGLQFLIQYYNGEERAKGNILERFSAQQFPDLHSELNLSSLELGDSALYFCASSRDGAGAGYTFGSGTRLTVV.

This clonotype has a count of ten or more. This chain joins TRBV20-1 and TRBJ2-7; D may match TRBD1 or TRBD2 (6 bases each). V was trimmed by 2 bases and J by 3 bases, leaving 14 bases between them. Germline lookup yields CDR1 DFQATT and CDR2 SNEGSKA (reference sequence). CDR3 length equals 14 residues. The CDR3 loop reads CSARSQEGGYEQYF. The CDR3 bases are TGCAGTGCTAGAAGTCAAGAGGGGGGCTACGAGCAGTACTTC.

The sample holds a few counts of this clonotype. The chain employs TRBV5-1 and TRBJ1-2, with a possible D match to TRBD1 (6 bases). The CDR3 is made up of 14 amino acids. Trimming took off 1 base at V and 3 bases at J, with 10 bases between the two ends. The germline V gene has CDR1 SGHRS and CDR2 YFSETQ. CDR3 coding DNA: TGCGCCAGCAGCTTGCGGGGGGCGGACTATGGCTACACCTTC. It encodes CASSLRGADYGYTF. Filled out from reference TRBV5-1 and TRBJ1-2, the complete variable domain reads KAGVTQTPRYLIKTRGQQVTLSCSPISGHRSVSWYQQTPGQGLQFLFEYFSETQRNKGNFPGRFSGRQFSNSRSEMNVSTLELGDSALYLCASSLRGADYGYTFGSGTRLTVV.

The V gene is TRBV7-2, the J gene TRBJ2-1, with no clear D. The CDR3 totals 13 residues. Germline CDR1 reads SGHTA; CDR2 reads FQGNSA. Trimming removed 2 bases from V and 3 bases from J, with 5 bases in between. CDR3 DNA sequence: TGTGCCAGCAGCTTAACCCGCTACAATGAGCAGTTCTTC. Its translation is CASSLTRYNEQFF.

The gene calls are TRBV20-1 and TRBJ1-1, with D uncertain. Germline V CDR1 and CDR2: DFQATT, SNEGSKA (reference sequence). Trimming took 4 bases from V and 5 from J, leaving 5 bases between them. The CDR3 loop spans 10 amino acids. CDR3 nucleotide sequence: TGCAGTGCTATCGGAACTGAAGCTTTCTTT. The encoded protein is CSAIGTEAFF.

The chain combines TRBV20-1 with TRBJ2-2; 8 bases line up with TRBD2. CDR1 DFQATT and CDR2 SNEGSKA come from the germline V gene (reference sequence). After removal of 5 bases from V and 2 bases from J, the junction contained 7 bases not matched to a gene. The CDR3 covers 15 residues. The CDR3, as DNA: TGCAGTGCTCTCGGACTAGCAGTTAACACCGGGGAGCTGTTTTTT. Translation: CSALGLAVNTGELFF.